A single T cell receptor beta chain is shown here with its context. The data were taken from a study of cytotoxic CD8 clonotypes in ibrutinib-treated CLL. Looking at the study overall: Partial responders around 24, complete 2; some twelve progressed and roughly 14 stayed in remission by median approximately 64 months.

Here immunoSEQ multiplex PCR was the method, and the copy in TCRdb shows in-frame clones only, minus some. The sample carries a few hundred thousand clones, 80% recorded once. The sequence came from a human donor with chronic lymphocytic leukemia. The starting material was PBMCs, obtained before ibrutinib treatment.

The chain's CDR3 is CASSQTRSTEAFF. CDR3 DNA: TGTGCCAGCAGTCAGACCCGGAGCACTGAAGCTTTCTTT. This rearrangement joins TRBV6-5 to TRBJ1-1; no clear D gene. This CDR3 has 13 amino acids. The germline gives CDR1 MNHEY, CDR2 SVGAGI. Trimming pared 5 bases from V and 4 bases from J, leaving 11 bases between.